A selection of T cell receptor beta chains follows, all from one sample in a study of T cells in Graves' hyperthyroidism and ophthalmopathy. Via MiXCR, TCRdb re-called the multiplex PCR reads, giving one row per CDR3 protein. The profile covers some 370,000 distinct CDR3 sequences, with around 15% appearing a single time and 25% to 30% taken by the ten largest. The sample consisted of blood. The receptors originated from a man aged 50 to 60 with Graves' ophthalmopathy. CDR3s include the opening cysteine and the closing phenylalanine or tryptophan. A D gene is named only where the DNA matches it firmly. Expanded clones get a size class; other rows say once, few or many, or leave the size out.

CDR3 length,clone size,V gene,D gene,J gene,CDR3 DNA,CDR3 protein
14,few,TRBV29-1,-,TRBJ2-3,TGCAGCTCGAGAGGGGGGCCGGGCACAGATACGCAGTATTTT,CSSRGGPGTDTQYF
13,few,TRBV28,-,TRBJ1-6,TGTGCCAGCAGTTCGCCAGGGATTTCACCCCTCCACTTT,CASSSPGISPLHF
15,many,TRBV27,TRBD2,TRBJ2-7,TGTGCCAGCAGTTTACTGACTAGCGGGAGCTCCGAGCAGTACTTC,CASSLLTSGSSEQYF
13,-,TRBV7-9,-,TRBJ2-3,TGTGCCAGCCGGGACACCAGCACAGATACGCAGTATTTT,CASRDTSTDTQYF
15,many,TRBV3-1,-,TRBJ1-2,TGTGCCAGCAGCCAATTTGGGGGCACCTCGGGTGGCTACACCTTC,CASSQFGGTSGGYTF
17,few,TRBV9,TRBD1,TRBJ2-3,TGTGCCAGCAGCGTAGCCGGGAAAACAGGGGGCGCAGATACGCAGTATTTT,CASSVAGKTGGADTQYF
13,many,TRBV19,TRBD2,TRBJ2-7,TGTGCCAGCCGCGGGACTAGCGGGTACGAGCAGTACTTC,CASRGTSGYEQYF
14,many,TRBV7-2,TRBD2,TRBJ2-1,TGTGCCAGCAGCCAGAGCGGGAGGGCCTATGAGCAGTTCTTC,CASSQSGRAYEQFF
14,few,TRBV7-8,-,TRBJ1-6,TGTGCCAGCCGCCTTCGACAGAAGAATTCACCCCTCCACTTT,CASRLRQKNSPLHF
13,few,TRBV4-1,-,TRBJ2-1,TGCGCCAGCAGCCAAGGGATGATGGATGAGCAGTTCTTC,CASSQGMMDEQFF